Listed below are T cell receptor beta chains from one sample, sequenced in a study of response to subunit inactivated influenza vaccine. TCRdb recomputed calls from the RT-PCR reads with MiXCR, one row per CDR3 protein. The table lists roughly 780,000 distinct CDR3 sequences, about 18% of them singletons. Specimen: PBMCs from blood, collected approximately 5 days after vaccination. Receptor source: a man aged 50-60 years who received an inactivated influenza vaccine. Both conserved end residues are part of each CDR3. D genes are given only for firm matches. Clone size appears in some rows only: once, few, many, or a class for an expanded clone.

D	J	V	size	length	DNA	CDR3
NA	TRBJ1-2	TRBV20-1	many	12	TGCAGTGCTAGAGCAGGGAACTATGGCTACACCTTC	CSARAGNYGYTF
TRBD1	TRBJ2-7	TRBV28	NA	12	TGTGCCAGCAGTACAACATACCGGGACAGCCTCTTC	CASSTTYRDSLF
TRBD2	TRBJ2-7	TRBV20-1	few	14	TGCAGTGCTGGGACGACTAGCGGGAGGCTCGAGCAGTACTTC	CSAGTTSGRLEQYF
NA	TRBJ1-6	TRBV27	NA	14	TGTGCCAGCAGTTTGTGGGGGGACTATTCACCCCTCCACTTT	CASSLWGDYSPLHF
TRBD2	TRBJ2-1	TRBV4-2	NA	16	TGTGCCAGCAGCCAAGTGGGCGGGGGCTCCTACAATGAGCAGTTCTTC	CASSQVGGGSYNEQFF
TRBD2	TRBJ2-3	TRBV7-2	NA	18	TGTGCCAGCAGCTTAGGCTGGCTAGCGGGAGGGCCCATAGATACGCAGTATTTT	CASSLGWLAGGPIDTQYF
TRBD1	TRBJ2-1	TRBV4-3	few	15	TGCGCCAGCAGCCAAGGGGGACAGGGGTACAATGAGCAGTTCTTC	CASSQGGQGYNEQFF
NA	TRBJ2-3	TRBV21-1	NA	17	TGTGCCAGCAGCAGATTACAACAGGGGATCAGCACAGATACGCAGTATTTT	CASSRLQQGISTDTQYF
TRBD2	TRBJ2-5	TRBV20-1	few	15	TGCAGTGCTAGCGGGGGGGCCCGGTTGGAGGAGACCCAGTACTTC	CSASGGARLEETQYF
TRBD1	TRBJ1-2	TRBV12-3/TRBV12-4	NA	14	TGTGCCAGCAGTTACAGGGGGGAAAACTATGGCTACACCTTC	CASSYRGENYGYTF
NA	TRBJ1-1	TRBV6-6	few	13	TGTGCCAGCAGTTACGGGTCCTACACTGAAGCTTTCTTT	CASSYGSYTEAFF
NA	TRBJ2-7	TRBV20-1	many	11	TGCAGTGCTATAGACAGCAGAAGGCAGTACTTC	CSAIDSRRQYF
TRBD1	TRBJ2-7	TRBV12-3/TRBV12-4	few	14	TGTGCCAGCAGCCGAAACAGGGGGCCCTACGAGCAGTACTTC	CASSRNRGPYEQYF
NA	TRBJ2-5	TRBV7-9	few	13	TGTGCCAGCAGCGCCCGGACGGAAGAGACCCAGTACTTC	CASSARTEETQYF
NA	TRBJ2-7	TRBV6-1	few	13	TGTGCCAGCAGCCACAGACGGTCCTACGAGCAGTACTTC	CASSHRRSYEQYF
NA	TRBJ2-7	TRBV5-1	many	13	TGCGCCAGCAGCTTTGTAGGACCTGACGAGCAGTACTTC	CASSFVGPDEQYF
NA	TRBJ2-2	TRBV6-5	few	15	TGTGCCAGCAGTTACCCTGGAGGGGCCACCGGGGAGCTGTTTTTT	CASSYPGGATGELFF
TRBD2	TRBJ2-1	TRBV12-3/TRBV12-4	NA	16	TGTGCCAGCAGCATCTACGGGCCTAGCGGGATGTCTGAGCAGTTCTTC	CASSIYGPSGMSEQFF
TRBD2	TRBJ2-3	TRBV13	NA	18	TGTGCCAGCAGTTTAGGTGTCGCGGGGGTCCATCTTTTAGATACGCAGTATTTT	CASSLGVAGVHLLDTQYF
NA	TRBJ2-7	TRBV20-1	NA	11	TGCAGTGTGCCGGATGCCTACGAGCAGTACTTC	CSVPDAYEQYF
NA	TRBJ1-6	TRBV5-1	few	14	TGCGCCAGCAGCTTGGAGGCACTAAATTCACCCCTCCACTTT	CASSLEALNSPLHF
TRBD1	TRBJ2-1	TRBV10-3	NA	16	TGTGCCATCAGCCCCGGCCCGGACAGGGGAAACAATGAGCAGTTCTTC	CAISPGPDRGNNEQFF